These 7 T cell receptor beta chains were sequenced from one sample in a study of shared clonotypes between healthy human individuals. Method: immunoSEQ multiplex PCR; TCRdb's copy keeps in-frame clones and lacks some. The sample contains about half a million clones, around 73% of which appear only once. Sequenced input: PBMCs. Every receptor here comes from a woman in her forties in good health. Some clones in this sample may be carry-over from other donors' samples.

This clone was found a few times. This chain joins TRBV28 and TRBJ1-4, with 7 nucleotides matching TRBD1. V was pared by 5 bases and J by 0 bases, with 9 bases of the junction left unmatched. Germline CDR1 reads MDHEN; CDR2 reads SYDVKM. The CDR3 contains 17 residues. CDR3 in DNA: TGTGCCAGCAGTGGAACAGGGGAACGCGCAACTAATGAAAAACTGTTTTTT. This translates into CASSGTGERATNEKLFF.

This chain links TRBV5-8 with TRBJ2-7; D is uncertain. The CDR3 covers 12 residues. Germline CDR1 reads SGHTS; CDR2 reads YDEGEE. V shed 1 base and J shed 2 bases, with 4 bases lying between them. The CDR3 region is CASSLWAYEQYF. CDR3 in DNA: TGTGCCAGCAGCTTGTGGGCCTACGAGCAGTACTTC.

This sequence joins TRBV6-5 and TRBJ1-1; D is ambiguous. Germline V gene lookup returns CDR1 MNHEY and CDR2 SVGAGI. Trimming cost V 2 bases and J 4 bases, with 8 bases left between them. There are 13 residues in the CDR3. In DNA form, the CDR3 reads TGTGCCAGCAGTTACATGCGGGGCACTGAAGCTTTCTTT. Its translation: CASSYMRGTEAFF.

This clone was seen only a few times. The chain couples TRBV6-1 to TRBJ1-2; no clear D. CDR1 MNHNS and CDR2 SASEGT come from the germline V gene. CDR3 length: 14 residues. With 1 base removed from V and 0 bases from J, the gap between germline ends came to 6 bases. In nucleotides, the CDR3 is TGTGCCAGCAGTGAAGACCCCGCTAACTATGGCTACACCTTC. Translated: CASSEDPANYGYTF.

CDR3 amino acids: CASIGAQSLVGEKLFF. The CDR3 bases are TGTGCCAGCATTGGGGCGCAGAGCCTAGTTGGGGAAAAACTGTTTTTT. The chain recombines TRBV6-4 with TRBJ1-4, with D possibly matching TRBD1 (5 bases). V lost 7 bases and J 8 bases, leaving 23 bases between the germline ends. Germline-derived CDR1 and CDR2 are MRHNA and SNTAGT. CDR3 size: 16 residues.

The chain links TRBV18 to TRBJ2-7; TRBD1 agrees at 7 bases. With 5 bases clipped from V and 6 bases from J, the junction kept 10 bases outside the gene matches. Germline V gene lookup returns CDR1 KGHSH and CDR2 LQKENI. The CDR3 covers 14 residues. CDR3 in DNA: TGTGCCAGCTCAGCAGACAGGGTTCTGCTCGAGCAGTACTTC. This codes for CASSADRVLLEQYF. The full variable domain, with the rest looked up from reference TRBV18 and TRBJ2-7, is NAGVMQNPRHLVRRRGQEARLRCSPMKGHSHVYWYRQLPEEGLKFMVYLQKENIIDESGMPKERFSAEFPKEGPSILRIQQVVRGDSAAYFCASSADRVLLEQYFGPGTRLTVT.

The rearrangement uses TRBV7-8 and TRBJ1-1, with 10 nucleotides matching TRBD1. The CDR3 covers 16 residues. J was trimmed by 1 base and V by 5 bases; bases with no gene match: 7. Germline values: CDR1 SGHVS, CDR2 FQNEAQ. The CDR3 DNA reads TGTGCCAGCAGCCACGACAGGGGGCAAAGGAACACTGAAGCTTTCTTT. It yields the protein CASSHDRGQRNTEAFF.